Presented here are 21 T cell receptor beta chains from one specimen sequenced in a study of cytomegalovirus exposure and HLA in healthy donors. PCR amplification relied on 60 Vbeta primers (plus 13 Jbeta primers). Data came from immunoSEQ multiplex PCR; TCRdb stores just in-frame clones and leaves some out. The top ten hold 6.3% of the sample, which has 150,000 or so clones, 75% to 80% seen once. The sample was PBMCs. Every receptor here comes from a man aged 35 to 55 in good health and CMV-seropositive.

This clone was found once. CDR3: CASSIVLAGSDTQYF. As DNA, the CDR3 is TGTGCCAGTAGTATTGTCTTAGCGGGATCGGATACGCAGTATTTT. This rearrangement joins TRBV19 to TRBJ2-3; the match to TRBD2 covers 8 bases. This CDR3 region has 15 residues. V lost 3 bases and J lost 6; bases outside the gene matches: 8. The germline V gene has CDR1 LNHDA and CDR2 SQIVND (reference sequence). Together with reference TRBV19 and TRBJ2-3, the CDR3 gives the full variable domain: DGGITQSPKYLFRKEGQNVTLSCEQNLNHDAMYWYRQDPGQGLRLIYYSQIVNDFQKGDIAEGYSVSREKKESFPLTVTSAQKNPTAFYLCASSIVLAGSDTQYFGPGTRLTVL.

This sequence joins TRBV7-9 and TRBJ2-7; 9 bases line up with TRBD1. V was clipped by 5 bases and J by 4 bases; unmatched bases: 6. Germline V gene sequence: CDR1 SEHNR, CDR2 FQNEAQ (reference sequence). This CDR3 spans 14 amino acids. CDR3 residues: CASSPRDRAYEQYF. CDR3 DNA sequence: TGTGCCAGCAGCCCCCGGGACAGGGCGTACGAGCAGTACTTC.

This clone was seen just once. V gene TRBV6-1 combines with J gene TRBJ2-1; D might be TRBD1 (6 bases). Germline V gene data show CDR1 as MNHNS and CDR2 as SASEGT. V lost 10 bases to trimming and J lost 3 bases, with 13 bases between them. The CDR3 is 13 amino acids. The DNA for the CDR3 is TGTGCCACAAACAGGGCGGTCTACAATGAGCAGTTCTTC. Protein sequence: CATNRAVYNEQFF.

This chain links TRBV9 with TRBJ1-6; D remains unclear. The CDR3 runs to 15 residues. Germline V gene sequence: CDR1 SGDLS, CDR2 YYNGEE. V lost 6 bases and J lost 7, with 17 bases in between. In DNA, the CDR3 is TGTGCCAGCAACTTGGACGGGAGGGAAAATTCACCCCTCCACTTT. Translation: CASNLDGRENSPLHF.

This chain connects TRBV28 to TRBJ1-1; D is perhaps TRBD1 (6 bases). Per the germline V gene, CDR1 is MDHEN and CDR2 is SYDVKM. Between the trimmed V and J ends, which lost 6 bases and 6 bases, there was a span of 20 bases. This CDR3 is 15 amino acids long. CDR3 sequence reads: CASRYPQGGLAEAFF. The DNA of the CDR3 is TGTGCCAGCAGATACCCACAGGGTGGGTTGGCTGAAGCTTTCTTT.

The chain combines TRBV9 with TRBJ2-5, with a weak D call TRBD2 (7 bases). The V and J ends lost 0 bases and 4 bases respectively, with 16 bases between them. The germline V gene encodes CDR1 SGDLS and CDR2 YYNGEE. This CDR3 spans 16 amino acids. The CDR3 coding sequence is TGTGCCAGCAGCGTAGCTGGAGGGGGGGGCGGAGAGACCCAGTACTTC. This codes for CASSVAGGGGGETQYF.

The chain couples TRBV6-6 to TRBJ2-1; D is perhaps TRBD2 (5 bases). Trimming stripped 8 bases from V and 4 bases from J, with 15 bases between. The germline gives CDR1 MNHNY, CDR2 SVGAGI (reference sequence). This CDR3 contains 14 residues. The CDR3 loop reads CASSGLEVYNEQFF. The CDR3 region has the DNA TGTGCCAGCTCCGGACTGGAGGTTTACAATGAGCAGTTCTTC.

With regard to this clone: At one end the junction does not follow the germline gene, possibly because of a read error. The chain has TRBV28 and TRBJ2-6; D possibly corresponds to TRBD1 (6 bases). The CDR3 has 16 residues. Germline V gives CDR1 MDHEN, CDR2 SYDVKM. The DNA for the CDR3 is TGTGCCAGCAGGGCCGGCAGGGGTTATGGGGCCAACGGCCTGACTTTC. This sequence encodes CASRAGRGYGANGLTF.

V is TRBV6-5 and J is TRBJ1-3, with a tentative D call TRBD1 (5 bases). Germline V gene sequence: CDR1 MNHEY, CDR2 SVGAGI. This CDR3 is 12 amino acids long. The V end lost 10 bases, the J end lost 10 bases, and 17 bases lay between the germline ends. The CDR3 nucleotides are TGTGCCACCACCACTACCGGGGGGACCATATATTTT. It specifies CATTTTGGTIYF.

This chain links TRBV6-5 with TRBJ2-5; TRBD2 is a possible D gene (5 bases). Germline lookup yields CDR1 MNHEY and CDR2 SVGAGI. Trimming left V 4 bases short and J 5 bases short, with 20 bases between. The CDR3 extends over 16 amino acids. This chain's CDR3 is CASSSSARGLRETQYF. CDR3 bases: TGTGCCAGCAGTTCCAGCGCCAGAGGGTTGCGGGAGACCCAGTACTTC.

The chain employs TRBV29-1 and TRBJ2-2, with 9 bases matching TRBD1. Germline CDR1 is SQVTM and CDR2 is ANQGSEA. Trimming cost V 3 bases and J 5 bases; bases outside gene matches: 4. CDR3 length: 14 residues. CDR3 sequence reads: CSVEGQGRTGELFF. The CDR3 region has the DNA TGCAGCGTTGAGGGACAGGGAAGGACCGGGGAGCTGTTTTTT.

The gene calls are TRBV14 and TRBJ2-7, with TRBD2 identical over 7 bases. This CDR3 has 15 amino acids. Per the germline V gene, CDR1 is SGHDN and CDR2 is FVKESK. The V segment lost 3 bases and the J segment 3 bases; nucleotides outside the gene matches: 8. The CDR3 sequence: CASSQSGNGYYEQYF. The DNA of the CDR3 is TGTGCCAGCAGCCAGAGCGGGAACGGTTACTACGAGCAGTACTTC.

This rearrangement joins TRBV25-1 to TRBJ1-2, with a possible D match to TRBD1 (5 bases). Germline values: CDR1 MGHDK, CDR2 SYGVNS. CDR3 size: 13 residues. Trimming took off 2 bases at V and 7 bases at J, with 11 bases between the two ends. CDR3 in amino acids: CASSEVTEIGYTF. DNA of the CDR3: TGTGCCAGCAGTGAAGTGACAGAGATTGGCTACACCTTC.

There are a few counts of this clone. V is TRBV19 and J is TRBJ2-1; 9 bases are a match to TRBD2. Trimming took 5 bases from V and 3 from J; bases not matched to a gene: 8. The germline V gene has CDR1 LNHDA and CDR2 SQIVND (reference sequence). This CDR3 comprises 16 residues. The CDR3 is CASSLGTSRSYNEQFF. The CDR3 DNA is TGTGCCAGTAGTCTAGGGACTAGCAGAAGCTACAATGAGCAGTTCTTC.

The V and J genes are TRBV5-1 and TRBJ2-1, with a tentative D call TRBD2 (6 bases). This CDR3 spans 14 amino acids. Germline loops: CDR1 SGHRS, CDR2 YFSETQ. V was clipped by 4 bases and J by 6 bases, with 14 bases between them. The CDR3 region has the DNA TGCGCCAGCAGCAACAGGACTACTCCCAATGAGCAGTTCTTC. Protein product: CASSNRTTPNEQFF. The complete variable domain, with remaining parts taken from reference TRBV5-1 and TRBJ2-1, reads KAGVTQTPRYLIKTRGQQVTLSCSPISGHRSVSWYQQTPGQGLQFLFEYFSETQRNKGNFPGRFSGRQFSNSRSEMNVSTLELGDSALYLCASSNRTTPNEQFFGPGTRLTVL.

A few counts support this clone. The rearrangement links TRBV2 to TRBJ1-3; tentatively, D is TRBD1 (6 bases). This CDR3 has 15 residues. Germline V gene sequence: CDR1 SNHLY, CDR2 FYNNEI. V lost 5 bases and J lost 4, with 15 bases in between. The CDR3 coding sequence is TGTGCCAGCAGTTATTCCCCAGGGGAAGGAAACACCATATATTTT. It codes for CASSYSPGEGNTIYF.

The table lists this clone with a few counts. The sample holds other DNA sequences that translate to the same CDR3. V usage is TRBV5-1 and J usage is TRBJ2-2; TRBD1 matches 8 bases. The J segment lost 6 bases and the V segment lost 1 base, leaving 2 bases of the junction unmatched. CDR3 length: 14 amino acids. Per the germline V gene, CDR1 is SGHRS and CDR2 is YFSETQ. The CDR3 region is CASSLQGAAGELFF. The CDR3 DNA reads as TGCGCCAGCAGCTTGCAGGGGGCCGCCGGGGAGCTGTTTTTT.

The rearrangement uses TRBV13 and TRBJ2-1; 11 nucleotides align to TRBD2. The ends lost 5 bases at V and 4 bases at J; junction bases unmatched: 10. CDR1 is PRHDT and CDR2 is FYEKMQ in the germline V gene (reference sequence). CDR3 length: 17 amino acids. For the CDR3, the DNA is TGTGCCAGCAGCGAAGGGGTAGCGGGAGGGAGGTACAATGAGCAGTTCTTC. Its translation: CASSEGVAGGRYNEQFF.

The chain is built from TRBV7-2 and TRBJ2-7, with D unclear. Per the germline V gene, CDR1 is SGHTA and CDR2 is FQGNSA. The CDR3 covers 13 residues. The germline V and J ends were trimmed by 2 bases and 3 bases, with 8 bases remaining between them. The CDR3 is CASSLNLFYEQYF. The CDR3 coding sequence is TGTGCCAGCAGCTTAAACTTATTCTACGAGCAGTACTTC.

To note about this clone: One end of the junction does not line up with germline, which may come from a read error. The chain joins TRBV18 to TRBJ2-2, with 9 bases that match TRBD2. This CDR3 has 16 residues. Looked up from germline, CDR1 is KGHSH and CDR2 is LQKENI. The CDR3: CVSSPLTSGQGGELFF. CDR3 nucleotide sequence: TGTGTCAGCTCACCACTCACTAGCGGGCAAGGCGGGGAGCTGTTTTTT.

The gene calls are TRBV28 and TRBJ2-4, with 7 nucleotides matching TRBD1. The CDR3 extends over 15 amino acids. With V trimmed by 4 bases and J by 0 bases, 3 bases remained unmatched. Germline CDR1 is MDHEN and CDR2 is SYDVKM. This chain's CDR3 is CASSSTGIAKNIQYF. CDR3 bases: TGTGCCAGCAGTTCGACAGGGATAGCCAAAAACATTCAGTACTTC.